The 28 T cell receptor beta chains reported below all come from one sample, sequenced in a study of blood T cell repertoires in COVID-19. Using immunoSEQ multiplex PCR, the repertoire was profiled, and TCRdb retains in-frame clones only, with some absent. The table records around 130,000 clones, roughly 80% of them present only once. Sequencing was carried out using peripheral blood. Receptors originate from a woman aged 50 to 65 with acute or convalescent COVID-19.

The chain employs TRBV7-9 and TRBJ2-1, with TRBD2 as a possible D gene (5 bases). CDR3 length: 12 amino acids. V was trimmed by 1 base and J by 7 bases, leaving 5 bases between them. Germline V gives CDR1 SEHNR, CDR2 FQNEAQ (reference sequence). DNA for the CDR3: TGTGCCAGCAGCTTAGGGAGGAATGAGCAGTTCTTC. It specifies CASSLGRNEQFF.

V is TRBV5-1 and J is TRBJ1-1; D may be TRBD1 (5 bases). The V gene's germline CDR1 is SGHRS and CDR2 YFSETQ. The germline V and J ends were trimmed by 4 bases and 1 base, with 11 bases remaining between them. This CDR3 is 14 amino acids long. CDR3 loop: CASSLQTENTEAFF. The CDR3 nucleotides read TGCGCCAGCAGCCTCCAGACAGAGAACACTGAAGCTTTCTTT.

The chain has TRBV9 and TRBJ1-3, with D possibly matching TRBD1 (5 bases). The CDR3 totals 20 residues. Germline assignment: CDR1 SGDLS and CDR2 YYNGEE. V was clipped by 3 bases and J by 0 bases, with 25 bases between them. The CDR3 DNA reads TGTGCCAGCAGCGCATCCATTACAGACCCCAAGGGACTCTCTGGAAACACCATATATTTT. Translated: CASSASITDPKGLSGNTIYF.

The chain carries TRBV5-1 and TRBJ2-1; D is ambiguous. V was clipped by 0 bases and J by 5 bases, with 9 bases between them. The CDR3 covers 14 residues. Germline assignment: CDR1 SGHRS and CDR2 YFSETQ. Here the CDR3 reads CASSLANSHNEQFF. The CDR3 DNA sequence: TGCGCCAGCAGCTTGGCTAACTCTCACAATGAGCAGTTCTTC. The full variable domain, in which reference TRBV5-1 and TRBJ2-1 provide the parts outside the CDR3, is KAGVTQTPRYLIKTRGQQVTLSCSPISGHRSVSWYQQTPGQGLQFLFEYFSETQRNKGNFPGRFSGRQFSNSRSEMNVSTLELGDSALYLCASSLANSHNEQFFGPGTRLTVL.

The chain links TRBV6-5 to TRBJ2-1, with 8 bases matching TRBD2. J lost 1 base, V lost 1 base, and 3 bases had no gene match. Per the germline V gene, CDR1 is MNHEY and CDR2 is SVGAGI. CDR3 length: 16 amino acids. The CDR3 DNA reads TGTGCCAGCAGTTACTTTAGCGGGGAATCCTACAATGAGCAGTTCTTC. Translating gives CASSYFSGESYNEQFF.

This chain uses TRBV20-1 with TRBJ2-3, with D unclear. Germline V lookup: CDR1 DFQATT, CDR2 SNEGSKA (reference sequence). The CDR3 totals 11 residues. V was cut by 6 bases and J by 4 bases, with 8 bases left in between. DNA of the CDR3: TGCAGTGCACCCCGAGCAGATACGCAGTATTTT. Its translation is CSAPRADTQYF.

This chain connects TRBV18 to TRBJ2-2; 12 nucleotides match TRBD1. Losses at the gene ends were 6 bases for V and 6 bases for J; bases not matched to a gene: 8. The V gene's germline CDR1 is KGHSH and CDR2 LQKENI. The length of the CDR3 is 16 residues. The CDR3 DNA sequence: TGTGCCAGCTCGTCCCTGGGACAGGGGGCTGCCGGGGAGCTGTTTTTT. This sequence encodes CASSSLGQGAAGELFF. Complete variable domain (other parts from reference TRBV18 and TRBJ2-2): NAGVMQNPRHLVRRRGQEARLRCSPMKGHSHVYWYRQLPEEGLKFMVYLQKENIIDESGMPKERFSAEFPKEGPSILRIQQVVRGDSAAYFCASSSLGQGAAGELFFGEGSRLTVL.

The chain is built from TRBV5-1 and TRBJ2-7; 9 positions agree with TRBD1. V was pared by 0 bases and J by 0 bases, with 4 bases of the junction left unmatched. This CDR3 is built from 16 residues. CDR1 SGHRS and CDR2 YFSETQ come from the germline V gene. The CDR3 loop is CASSLEGTGPSYEQYF. The CDR3 DNA is TGCGCCAGCAGCTTGGAGGGGACAGGGCCCTCCTACGAGCAGTACTTC. Full variable domain (rest looked up from reference TRBV5-1 and TRBJ2-7): KAGVTQTPRYLIKTRGQQVTLSCSPISGHRSVSWYQQTPGQGLQFLFEYFSETQRNKGNFPGRFSGRQFSNSRSEMNVSTLELGDSALYLCASSLEGTGPSYEQYFGPGTRLTVT.

The CDR3 DNA is TGTGCCAGCAGCTTGCAGGGGGAAGCCTACGAGCAGTACTTC. Its translation is CASSLQGEAYEQYF. V usage is TRBV5-5 and J usage is TRBJ2-7; 7 positions match TRBD1. Germline-derived CDR1 and CDR2 are SGHKS and YYEKEE (reference sequence). Trimming cost V 1 base and J 2 bases; bases outside gene matches: 3. CDR3 length: 14 amino acids.

This clone was seen a handful of times. The chain links TRBV6-1 to TRBJ1-3, with TRBD1 matching 7 bases. The CDR3 extends over 16 amino acids. The junction had 9 bases not matched to a gene; V was cut back by 3 bases and J by 4 bases. Germline V CDR1 and CDR2: MNHNS, SASEGT. In DNA, the CDR3 is TGTGCCAGCAGTGAGACGACAGGGCTAGGCGGAAACACCATATATTTT. Translating it yields CASSETTGLGGNTIYF.

The rearrangement links TRBV4-1 to TRBJ1-1; weak D call: TRBD1 (6 bases). This CDR3 has 15 amino acids. V shed 4 bases and J shed 4 bases, with 16 bases lying between them. The V gene's germline CDR1 is MGHRA and CDR2 YSYEKL. The CDR3 coding sequence is TGCGCCAGCAGCCCCTACAGGGAAGCAGCCACTGAAGCTTTCTTT. Residues: CASSPYREAATEAFF.

This clone occurred many times. The V gene is TRBV5-6, the J gene TRBJ1-1; weak D call: TRBD1 (5 bases). The CDR3 length is 17 residues. V lost 3 bases, J lost 6 bases, and 24 bases lay in between. Germline V lookup: CDR1 SGHDT, CDR2 YYEEEE. In nucleotides, the CDR3 is TGTGCCAGCAGCTGGAGTGGGGGGACGCGGATGGTCGCTGAAGCTTTCTTT. Its protein product is CASSWSGGTRMVAEAFF. The whole variable domain, remainder taken from reference TRBV5-6 and TRBJ1-1, is DAGVTQSPTHLIKTRGQQVTLRCSPKSGHDTVSWYQQALGQGPQFIFQYYEEEERQRGNFPDRFSGHQFPNYSSELNVNALLLGDSALYLCASSWSGGTRMVAEAFFGQGTRLTVV.

This clone was seen a few times. The rearrangement uses TRBV4-1 and TRBJ1-4; 9 positions agree with TRBD1. V lost 3 bases to trimming and J lost 4 bases; unmatched junction nucleotides: 3. The CDR3 runs to 15 residues. Germline CDR1 is MGHRA and CDR2 is YSYEKL. The CDR3 sequence is CASSQTGQGNEKLFF. CDR3 sequence (DNA): TGCGCCAGCAGCCAGACGGGACAGGGTAATGAAAAACTGTTTTTT.

The chain has TRBV28 and TRBJ1-1; possibly TRBD1 for D (6 bases). The germline V and J ends were trimmed by 9 bases and 6 bases, with 20 bases remaining between them. The CDR3 has 14 amino acids. CDR1 and CDR2 (germline): MDHEN, SYDVKM. The CDR3 coding sequence is TGTGCCAGTTTAATAGGGGGAGCAGGGCCTGAAGCTTTCTTT. Protein: CASLIGGAGPEAFF.

This rearrangement joins TRBV29-1 to TRBJ1-4, with TRBD1 matching over 10 bases. The CDR3 extends over 13 amino acids. Germline V lookup: CDR1 SQVTM, CDR2 ANQGSEA. V shed 7 bases, J shed 7 bases, and the junction held 6 bases outside the gene matches. In nucleotides, the CDR3 is TGCAGCGCAACGGGACAGGGGCCTGAAAAACTGTTTTTT. Translating it yields CSATGQGPEKLFF. Together with reference TRBV29-1 and TRBJ1-4, the CDR3 gives the full variable domain: SAVISQKPSRDICQRGTSLTIQCQVDSQVTMMFWYRQQPGQSLTLIATANQGSEATYESGFVIDKFPISRPNLTFSTLTVSNMSPEDSSIYLCSATGQGPEKLFFGSGTQLSVL.

The J gene is TRBJ2-1, the V gene TRBV11-2, with TRBD2 identical over 8 bases. CDR3 length equals 15 residues. The trim removed 2 bases at V and 6 bases at J, leaving 6 bases unmatched. Germline CDR1 is SGHAT and CDR2 is FQNNGV. CDR3 residues: CASSLHKTSANEQFF. CDR3 bases: TGTGCCAGCAGCTTACACAAGACTAGCGCCAATGAGCAGTTCTTC.

The chain combines TRBV6-2 or TRBV6-3 with TRBJ1-2; D unresolved. Looked up from germline, CDR1 is MNHEY and CDR2 is SVGEGT. This CDR3 comprises 14 residues. Trimming removed 2 bases at V and 2 bases at J, with 9 bases between. The CDR3 spells CASSYQSENYGYTF. Here the CDR3 DNA reads TGTGCCAGCAGTTACCAGTCAGAAAACTATGGCTACACCTTC.

This chain uses TRBV30 with TRBJ2-1; 16 bases fit TRBD2. This CDR3 is built from 16 residues. The J segment lost 7 bases and the V segment lost 4 bases, leaving 7 bases of the junction unmatched. The germline CDR1 and CDR2 sequences are GTSNPN and SVGIG (reference sequence). DNA for the CDR3: TGTGCCTGGACCGTGGGGACTAGCGGGGGGGGTAATGAGCAGTTCTTC. Its translation: CAWTVGTSGGGNEQFF. Complete variable domain (other parts from reference TRBV30 and TRBJ2-1): SQTIHQWPATLVQPVGSPLSLECTVEGTSNPNLYWYRQAAGRGLQLLFYSVGIGQISSEVPQNLSASRPQDRQFILSSKKLLLSDSGFYLCAWTVGTSGGGNEQFFGPGTRLTVL.

The J gene is TRBJ2-1, the V gene TRBV18; possible D gene TRBD1, 6 bases. The V gene's germline CDR1 is KGHSH and CDR2 LQKENI. The CDR3 length is 14 residues. V gave up 3 bases and J gave up 8 bases, with 14 bases separating them. This chain's CDR3 is CASSPPRGPYEQFF. DNA of the CDR3: TGTGCCAGCTCACCCCCCAGGGGCCCGTATGAGCAGTTCTTC.

This chain links TRBV30 with TRBJ2-1; no clear D. V was shortened by 4 bases and J by 0 bases, with 10 bases between the two germline ends. This CDR3 has 14 amino acids. CDR1 is GTSNPN and CDR2 is SVGIG in the germline V gene (reference sequence). Here the CDR3 reads CAWNSQRSYNEQFF. In nucleotides, the CDR3 is TGTGCCTGGAACAGCCAACGCTCCTACAATGAGCAGTTCTTC.

The chain employs TRBV6-5 and TRBJ2-1; TRBD2 agrees at 12 bases. This CDR3 is built from 15 residues. CDR1 is MNHEY and CDR2 is SVGAGI in the germline V gene. V lost 6 bases and J lost 5; bases outside the gene matches: 5. The CDR3: CASRSLAGGNNEQFF. Here the CDR3 DNA reads TGTGCCAGCAGGTCGCTAGCGGGGGGGAACAATGAGCAGTTCTTC.

V usage is TRBV6-5 and J usage is TRBJ1-1, with unresolved D. The V and J ends lost 7 bases and 11 bases respectively, with 14 bases between them. The CDR3 totals 11 residues. Per the germline V gene, CDR1 is MNHEY and CDR2 is SVGAGI. CDR3 sequence: CASKNSLRAFF. CDR3 sequence (DNA): TGTGCCAGCAAAAATAGTCTGAGGGCTTTCTTT.

V gene TRBV5-1 combines with J gene TRBJ2-7; 7 bases match TRBD2. CDR3 length: 16 residues. V lost 0 bases to trimming and J lost 2 bases; unmatched junction nucleotides: 8. Germline lookup yields CDR1 SGHRS and CDR2 YFSETQ. The CDR3 sequence: CASSLGSGTMTYEQYF. CDR3 nucleotides: TGCGCCAGCAGCTTGGGGTCCGGGACTATGACCTACGAGCAGTACTTC.

The rearrangement joins TRBV2 to TRBJ1-6, with 8 bases matching TRBD1. The CDR3 is made up of 19 amino acids. With V trimmed by 8 bases and J by 7 bases, 22 bases remained unmatched. Germline values: CDR1 SNHLY, CDR2 FYNNEI. CDR3 amino acids: CASYWTGNYAWGRNSPLHF. In nucleotides, the CDR3 is TGTGCCAGCTACTGGACAGGGAACTACGCCTGGGGTCGAAATTCACCCCTCCACTTT.

The chain employs TRBV5-1 and TRBJ1-2; tentatively, D is TRBD1 (6 bases). The V gene's germline CDR1 is SGHRS and CDR2 YFSETQ. Trimming took 3 bases from V and 4 from J, leaving 19 bases between them. CDR3 length: 16 amino acids. The DNA of the CDR3 is TGCGCCAGCAGCTCGTCGACAGGATTAGTAGCCTATGGCTACACCTTC. Its translation is CASSSSTGLVAYGYTF.

This chain uses TRBV27 with TRBJ2-1; maybe TRBD1 (6 bases). Trimming took off 2 bases at V and 0 bases at J, with 17 bases between the two ends. Germline CDR1 is MNHEY and CDR2 is SMNVEV (reference sequence). This CDR3 spans 18 amino acids. DNA for the CDR3: TGTGCCAGCAGTTTACCTCTCACAGGGACGATCTCCTACAATGAGCAGTTCTTC. This translates into CASSLPLTGTISYNEQFF.

The gene calls are TRBV6-6 and TRBJ1-1; D is unclear. Germline V gene sequence: CDR1 MNHNY, CDR2 SVGAGI (reference sequence). V lost 6 bases and J lost 10, with 15 bases in between. The CDR3 runs to 12 residues. The CDR3 coding sequence is TGTGCCAGCAGCTTTCAAAATCCCGGAGCTTTCTTT. It translates to CASSFQNPGAFF.

V and J are TRBV5-1 and TRBJ1-1; perhaps TRBD1 as D (6 bases). The CDR3 contains 15 residues. Per the germline V gene, CDR1 is SGHRS and CDR2 is YFSETQ. The ends were cut back, 0 bases at V and 1 base at J, with 10 bases in the middle. As DNA, the CDR3 is TGCGCCAGCAGCTTGGACGGACAGCCGAACACTGAAGCTTTCTTT. Amino acids: CASSLDGQPNTEAFF.